This TCR beta chain originates from a study of blood T cells in healthy people across ages. The CDR3 is 16 residues long. The germline V gene has CDR1 SGHVS and CDR2 FQNEAQ. With 1 base removed from V and 11 bases from J, the gap between germline ends came to 23 bases. There were at least 6 micrograms of total RNA extracted from every sample. Then a second PCR, running about 7 to 11 cycles, was carried out with a sample-barcoded 5' primer and a J-beta primer mix. MiXCR was run by TCRdb on the 5' RACE reads, yielding one entry per CDR3 protein. The sample includes a few hundred thousand distinct CDR3 sequences, roughly half seen only once; the top ten take around 53%.

The clonotype originates from a man aged 55 to 70 in good health. Sequenced: blood. The V gene is TRBV7-8, the J gene TRBJ2-5, with D maybe TRBD2 (5 bases). The CDR3 here is CASSLGLGRRYNEQYF. The CDR3 bases are TGTGCCAGCAGCTTAGGATTGGGCAGGAGGTACAATGAGCAGTACTTC.